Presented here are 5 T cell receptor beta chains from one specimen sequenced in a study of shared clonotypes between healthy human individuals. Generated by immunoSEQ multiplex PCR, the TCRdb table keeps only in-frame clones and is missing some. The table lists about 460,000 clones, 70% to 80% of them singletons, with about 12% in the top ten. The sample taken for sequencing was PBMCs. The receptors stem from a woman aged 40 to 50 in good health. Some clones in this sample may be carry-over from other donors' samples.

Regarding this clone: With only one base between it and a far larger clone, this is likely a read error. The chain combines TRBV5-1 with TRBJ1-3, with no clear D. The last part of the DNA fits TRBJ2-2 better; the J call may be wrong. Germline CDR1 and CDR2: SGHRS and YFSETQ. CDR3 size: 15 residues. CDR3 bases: TGCGCCAGCAGCTTGTATAGGCTGGACACCGGGGAGCTGTTTTTT. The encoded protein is CASSLYRLDTGELFF.

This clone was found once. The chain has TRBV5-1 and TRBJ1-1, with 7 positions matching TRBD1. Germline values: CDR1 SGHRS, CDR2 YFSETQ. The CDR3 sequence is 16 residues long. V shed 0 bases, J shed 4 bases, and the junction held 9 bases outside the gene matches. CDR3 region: CASSLERGQWSTEAFF. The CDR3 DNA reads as TGCGCCAGCAGCTTGGAGAGGGGGCAATGGAGCACTGAAGCTTTCTTT.

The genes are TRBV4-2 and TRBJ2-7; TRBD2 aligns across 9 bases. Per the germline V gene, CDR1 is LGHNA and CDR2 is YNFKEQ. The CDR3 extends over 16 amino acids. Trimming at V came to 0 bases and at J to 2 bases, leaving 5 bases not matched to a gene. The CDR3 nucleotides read TGTGCCAGCAGCCAAGAGCGGCTAGCGGGGACCTACGAGCAGTACTTC. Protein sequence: CASSQERLAGTYEQYF.

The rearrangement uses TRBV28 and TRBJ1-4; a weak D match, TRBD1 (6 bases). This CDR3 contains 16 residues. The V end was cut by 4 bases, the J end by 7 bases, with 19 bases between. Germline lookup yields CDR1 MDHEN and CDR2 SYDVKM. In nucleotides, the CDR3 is TGTGCCAGCAGTTCCCCCGGGACATTGAGGAGTGAAAAACTGTTTTTT. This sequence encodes CASSSPGTLRSEKLFF.

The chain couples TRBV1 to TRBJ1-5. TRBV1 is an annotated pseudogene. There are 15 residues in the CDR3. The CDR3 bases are TGCACCAGCAGGGCATGGGTGCTTAGCAATCAGCCCCAGCATTTT. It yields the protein CTSRAWVLSNQPQHF.